The 29 T cell receptor beta chains given below trace back to one sample, sequenced in a study of early T cells in non-severe SARS-CoV-2 infection. TCRdb passed the 5' RACE reads through MiXCR, listing each CDR3 protein once. The data contain about 60,000 distinct CDR3 sequences, around 20% of them seen just once; the ten biggest clones take up 16%. The material sequenced was whole blood, taken at baseline. Receptors originate from an adult who was a healthcare worker with PCR-confirmed SARS-CoV-2 infection or an uninfected control (not recorded which).

The chain couples TRBV5-1 to TRBJ1-1, with D possibly TRBD1 on 5 matching bases. CDR3 length equals 14 residues. V was trimmed by 0 bases and J by 6 bases, leaving 12 bases between them. CDR1 and CDR2 from the germline V gene are SGHRS and YFSETQ. CDR3 sequence reads: CASSLVQGRAEAFF. CDR3 sequence (DNA): TGCGCCAGCAGCTTGGTGCAGGGAAGGGCTGAAGCTTTCTTT.

The chain combines TRBV6-1 with TRBJ1-4, with D unclear. V was shortened by 2 bases and J by 0 bases, with 4 bases between the two germline ends. CDR1 is MNHNS and CDR2 is SASEGT in the germline V gene. CDR3 length equals 14 residues. CDR3 in DNA: TGTGCCAGCAGTGAACAGGCAACTAATGAAAAACTGTTTTTT. It is translated as CASSEQATNEKLFF.

The chain is built from TRBV12-3 or TRBV12-4 and TRBJ1-6; no clear D gene. Between the trimmed V and J ends, which lost 6 bases and 2 bases, there was a span of 5 bases. The CDR3 loop spans 13 amino acids. CDR3 in amino acids: CASSTAYNSPLHF. In DNA form, the CDR3 reads TGTGCCAGCAGCACAGCCTATAATTCACCCCTCCACTTT.

This chain connects TRBV7-9 to TRBJ2-7; a possible D gene is TRBD1 (6 bases). The CDR3 has 16 residues. Germline loops: CDR1 SEHNR, CDR2 FQNEAQ (reference sequence). Trimming took 6 bases from V and 0 from J, leaving 18 bases between them. The DNA of the CDR3 is TGTGCCAGCAGGCCTAATCAGGGGTCTCTCTCCTACGAGCAGTACTTC. This sequence encodes CASRPNQGSLSYEQYF.

This clonotype was picked up a small number of times. This chain links TRBV7-9 with TRBJ2-7, with a weak D call TRBD1 (6 bases). The CDR3 totals 14 residues. V dropped 1 base and J dropped 6 bases, with 13 bases sitting between them. Germline loops: CDR1 SEHNR, CDR2 FQNEAQ (reference sequence). The DNA of the CDR3 is TGTGCCAGCAGCTTAGTAAACAGCAGGGGCGAGCAGTACTTC. It codes for CASSLVNSRGEQYF.

The table lists this clonotype with many counts. V gene TRBV11-1 combines with J gene TRBJ1-1; D remains ambiguous. This CDR3 comprises 13 residues. V dropped 5 bases and J dropped 5 bases, with 12 bases sitting between them. CDR1 and CDR2 from the germline V gene are SGHAT and FQDESV (reference sequence). The CDR3 spells CASSTVAGTEAFF. The CDR3 nucleotides read TGTGCCAGCAGCACTGTAGCCGGGACTGAAGCTTTCTTT.

The chain has TRBV27 and TRBJ2-3; TRBD1 aligns across 7 bases. CDR3 length: 16 residues. Germline-derived CDR1 and CDR2 are MNHEY and SMNVEV (reference sequence). V lost 2 bases and J lost 2; bases outside the gene matches: 7. The CDR3 loop reads CASSLDTGATTDTQYF. The CDR3 nucleotides read TGTGCCAGCAGTTTAGATACAGGGGCGACCACAGATACGCAGTATTTT.

J is TRBJ2-1 and V is TRBV7-8, with 7 bases that match TRBD2. Trimming cost V 8 bases and J 11 bases; bases outside gene matches: 12. CDR3 length: 13 residues. Germline CDR1 is SGHVS and CDR2 is FQNEAQ. The CDR3 DNA is TGTGCCAGCGGGCGGCGGGGGATGGATCAGCAGTTCTTC. This encodes CASGRRGMDQQFF.

The chain uses TRBV2 and TRBJ2-3, with 10 bases aligning to TRBD1. The V gene end was trimmed by 10 bases and the J gene end by 2 bases; junction bases not matched to a gene: 6. Germline values: CDR1 SNHLY, CDR2 FYNNEI. The CDR3 sequence is 14 residues long. Here the CDR3 reads CANQRQGATDTQYF. The CDR3 DNA sequence: TGTGCCAACCAGAGACAGGGGGCCACAGATACGCAGTATTTT. The entire variable domain, with the rest obtained from reference TRBV2 and TRBJ2-3, is as follows: EPEVTQTPSHQVTQMGQEVILRCVPISNHLYFYWYRQILGQKVEFLVSFYNNEISEKSEIFDDQFSVERPDGSNFTLKIRSTKLEDSAMYFCANQRQGATDTQYFGPGTRLTVL.

The chain joins TRBV15 to TRBJ1-2, with D tentatively TRBD1 (5 bases). Trimming stripped 0 bases from V and 6 bases from J, with 11 bases between. Germline loops: CDR1 LNHNV, CDR2 YYDKDF (reference sequence). CDR3 length: 14 residues. This CDR3 is CATSRDIRADGYTF. CDR3 nucleotide sequence: TGTGCCACCAGCAGAGATATCAGGGCAGATGGCTACACCTTC.

The chain joins TRBV19 to TRBJ1-2; D call uncertain. Trimming removed 7 bases from V and 4 bases from J, with 13 bases in between. CDR1 is LNHDA, CDR2 SQIVND, per germline (reference sequence). The CDR3 spans 13 residues. CDR3 coding DNA: TGTGCCAGTACAGGACCGATTCTCTATGGCTACACCTTC. Amino acids: CASTGPILYGYTF.

This clonotype was recorded a few times. This chain uses TRBV20-1 with TRBJ2-3, with a weak D call TRBD2 (5 bases). Germline values: CDR1 DFQATT, CDR2 SNEGSKA (reference sequence). V was shortened by 3 bases and J by 4 bases, with 14 bases between the two germline ends. This CDR3 has 14 residues. This chain's CDR3 is CSARRLAFPDTQYF. The CDR3 DNA reads as TGCAGTGCTAGGCGGCTAGCTTTTCCAGATACGCAGTATTTT.

This clonotype has just a few counts. The rearrangement uses TRBV10-3 and TRBJ1-4; D is possibly TRBD1 (5 bases). The CDR3 runs to 13 residues. The ends were cut back, 6 bases at V and 1 base at J, with 6 bases in the middle. Germline CDR1 ENHRY, CDR2 SYGVKD. CDR3 amino acids: CAISRETNEKLFF. CDR3 nucleotide sequence: TGTGCCATCAGCAGGGAAACTAATGAAAAACTGTTTTTT.

This clonotype ranks as medium-sized (0.01 to 0.1%). The chain uses TRBV7-6 and TRBJ2-7; TRBD1 might be the D (6 bases). The CDR3 runs to 15 residues. CDR1 is SGHVS and CDR2 is FNYEAQ in the germline V gene. Trimming cost V 5 bases and J 2 bases, with 16 bases left between them. CDR3 in amino acids: CASSQKQGHPYEQYF. The CDR3 bases are TGTGCCAGCAGCCAAAAACAGGGACACCCCTACGAGCAGTACTTC. Based on the CDR3 plus reference TRBV7-6 and TRBJ2-7, the full variable domain is GAGVSQSPRYKVTKRGQDVALRCDPISGHVSLYWYRQALGQGPEFLTYFNYEAQQDKSGLPNDRFSAERPEGSISTLTIQRTEQRDSAMYRCASSQKQGHPYEQYFGPGTRLTVT.

This clonotype came up a few times. V and J are TRBV7-3 and TRBJ1-1; D ambiguous. CDR3 length equals 13 residues. Trimming removed 5 bases from V and 1 base from J, with 8 bases in between. CDR1 is SGHTA, CDR2 FQGTGA, per germline. The CDR3 is CASSTDPNTEAFF. CDR3 sequence (DNA): TGTGCCAGCAGCACCGATCCGAACACTGAAGCTTTCTTT.

The genes are TRBV7-9 and TRBJ1-1; 8 bases map to TRBD1. Germline CDR1 reads SEHNR; CDR2 reads FQNEAQ (reference sequence). The junction had 9 bases not matched to a gene; V was cut back by 7 bases and J by 2 bases. The length of the CDR3 is 15 residues. CDR3 bases: TGTGCCAGCAAGACGGACAGGGCCTCAAACACTGAAGCTTTCTTT. Translated, it gives CASKTDRASNTEAFF.

The chain has TRBV30 and TRBJ1-1; TRBD1 is a possible D gene (6 bases). Germline CDR1 reads GTSNPN; CDR2 reads SVGIG (reference sequence). The CDR3 spans 14 residues. Trimming cost V 3 bases and J 1 base, with 12 bases left between them. The CDR3 DNA sequence: TGTGCCTGGAGGGGCCAGGGGTCGAACACTGAAGCTTTCTTT. Translated, it gives CAWRGQGSNTEAFF.

CDR3 DNA sequence: TGTGCCAGCAGTAGGACTACCTTTAGCACAGATACGCAGTATTTT. Amino acids: CASSRTTFSTDTQYF. The chain combines TRBV2 with TRBJ2-3; D may be TRBD2 (6 bases). Trimming shortened V by 5 bases and J by 0 bases, and 12 bases separated the two germline ends. The CDR3 is made up of 15 amino acids. CDR1 and CDR2 from the germline V gene are SNHLY and FYNNEI. Full variable domain (rest looked up from reference TRBV2 and TRBJ2-3): EPEVTQTPSHQVTQMGQEVILRCVPISNHLYFYWYRQILGQKVEFLVSFYNNEISEKSEIFDDQFSVERPDGSNFTLKIRSTKLEDSAMYFCASSRTTFSTDTQYFGPGTRLTVL.

This clonotype was seen many times. V and J are TRBV6-6 and TRBJ1-4; D remains unclear. Germline V gene sequence: CDR1 MNHNY, CDR2 SVGAGI (reference sequence). V lost 0 bases and J lost 11, with 13 bases in between. This CDR3 comprises 14 residues. CDR3 bases: TGTGCCAGCAGTTACTCAGATGGGGTGTCGAAACTGTTTTTT. Translating gives CASSYSDGVSKLFF.

This clonotype has a handful of counts. The V gene is TRBV12-3 or TRBV12-4, the J gene TRBJ2-5; D may match TRBD1 or TRBD2 (5 bases each). This CDR3 has 14 amino acids. The V and J ends lost 5 bases and 2 bases respectively, with 12 bases between them. CDR3: CASSPRDQQETQYF. CDR3 coding DNA: TGTGCCAGCAGTCCCCGGGACCAGCAAGAGACCCAGTACTTC.

The V gene is TRBV19, the J gene TRBJ2-3, with TRBD2 matching 13 bases. Germline V CDR1 and CDR2: LNHDA, SQIVND (reference sequence). This CDR3 comprises 16 residues. The J segment lost 5 bases and the V segment lost 2 bases, leaving 4 bases of the junction unmatched. Written as DNA, the CDR3 is TGTGCCAGTAGTATAACTAGCGGGGGGGCAGGAGATACGCAGTATTTT. Its translation is CASSITSGGAGDTQYF.

This rearrangement joins TRBV15 to TRBJ1-2; 8 nucleotides match TRBD1. In germline, CDR1 is LNHNV, CDR2 YYDKDF (reference sequence). J gave up 8 bases and V 0 bases, and 5 bases lay outside the gene matches. The CDR3 loop spans 14 amino acids. The CDR3 is CATSRERTGNGYTF. The CDR3 nucleotides are TGTGCCACCAGCAGAGAGCGGACAGGGAACGGCTACACCTTC.

This clonotype was observed a few times. DNA of the CDR3: TGTGCCAGCAGTTTGTCAGCCAACTCTGGAAACACCATATATTTT. Translation: CASSLSANSGNTIYF. The chain links TRBV12-3 or TRBV12-4 to TRBJ1-3, with D unclear. The CDR3 covers 15 residues. Trimming stripped 3 bases from V and 0 bases from J, with 9 bases between.

V and J are TRBV5-1 and TRBJ2-7; D may be TRBD2 (6 bases). The CDR3 runs 15 residues. Trimming took off 1 base at V and 3 bases at J, with 14 bases between the two ends. CDR1 and CDR2 from the germline V gene are SGHRS and YFSETQ. Written as DNA, the CDR3 is TGCGCCAGCAGCTTGATGACGGGAGAGGTCTACGAGCAGTACTTC. Its protein is CASSLMTGEVYEQYF.

This clonotype was counted many times. The chain joins TRBV7-2 to TRBJ1-4, with no clear D. Germline-derived CDR1 and CDR2 are SGHTA and FQGNSA. Trimming cost V 2 bases and J 0 bases, with 4 bases left between them. CDR3 length: 14 amino acids. CDR3 nucleotides: TGTGCCAGCAGCTTACAAACAACTAATGAAAAACTGTTTTTT. Its translation: CASSLQTTNEKLFF.

The rearrangement joins TRBV2 to TRBJ2-1; TRBD2 agrees at 12 bases. This CDR3 contains 16 residues. V shed 5 bases and J 6 bases; nucleotides not matched to a gene: 8. Germline values: CDR1 SNHLY, CDR2 FYNNEI. CDR3 nucleotides: TGTGCCAGCAGTTCCCGCCGGACTAGCGGGGTCAATGAGCAGTTCTTC. It codes for CASSSRRTSGVNEQFF.

The rearrangement uses TRBV7-3 and TRBJ2-5, with 9 bases fitting TRBD2. The ends lost 5 bases at V and 1 base at J; junction bases unmatched: 8. The CDR3 length is 16 residues. Germline V gene data show CDR1 as SGHTA and CDR2 as FQGTGA. The CDR3 is CASSPGLSGGQETQYF. CDR3 nucleotide sequence: TGTGCCAGCAGCCCTGGGCTTAGCGGGGGCCAAGAGACCCAGTACTTC.

This clonotype was recorded once. The chain combines TRBV5-1 with TRBJ2-5, with TRBD1 matching over 7 bases. Germline CDR1 SGHRS, CDR2 YFSETQ. With V trimmed by 0 bases and J by 0 bases, 2 bases remained unmatched. The CDR3 extends over 15 amino acids. The DNA of the CDR3 is TGCGCCAGCAGCTTGGCGGGACAGAACCAAGAGACCCAGTACTTC. Its protein product is CASSLAGQNQETQYF.

The chain recombines TRBV10-2 with TRBJ1-1, with D possibly TRBD1 on 6 matching bases. The CDR3 loop spans 14 amino acids. Trimming pared 3 bases from V and 2 bases from J, leaving 10 bases between. Germline V gives CDR1 WSHSY, CDR2 SAAADI. CDR3 DNA sequence: TGCGCCAGCAGTGAAGCGGGGGCTAACACTGAAGCTTTCTTT. It codes for CASSEAGANTEAFF.